This T cell receptor (beta chain) appears in the sequencing data of a study of early stage breast cancer tumors. Whole-study findings and limits: Functional markers like CD4, CD8 and FOXP3 were missed in bulk sequencing.

Trimming took 5 bases from V and 3 from J, leaving 26 bases between them. The CDR3 has 19 residues. CDR1 MNHEY and CDR2 SMNVEV come from the germline V gene (reference sequence). Remarks on this clone: Its antigen is not identified.

Profiling relied on immunoSEQ multiplex PCR, and the TCRdb table lists in-frame clones only, not all of them. The profile shows about 30,000 clones, around 70% of them singletons. The genes are TRBV27 and TRBJ2-1; D possibly uses TRBD1 or TRBD2 (7 bases each). The clonotype was recovered from a person aged 45 to 59 with breast cancer. The sample comprised blood. The CDR3 nucleotides read TGTGCCAGCAGTCCCTTGGCGGGAGCGGTACAGGGGCTCTACAATGAGCAGTTCTTC. Translated: CASSPLAGAVQGLYNEQFF.